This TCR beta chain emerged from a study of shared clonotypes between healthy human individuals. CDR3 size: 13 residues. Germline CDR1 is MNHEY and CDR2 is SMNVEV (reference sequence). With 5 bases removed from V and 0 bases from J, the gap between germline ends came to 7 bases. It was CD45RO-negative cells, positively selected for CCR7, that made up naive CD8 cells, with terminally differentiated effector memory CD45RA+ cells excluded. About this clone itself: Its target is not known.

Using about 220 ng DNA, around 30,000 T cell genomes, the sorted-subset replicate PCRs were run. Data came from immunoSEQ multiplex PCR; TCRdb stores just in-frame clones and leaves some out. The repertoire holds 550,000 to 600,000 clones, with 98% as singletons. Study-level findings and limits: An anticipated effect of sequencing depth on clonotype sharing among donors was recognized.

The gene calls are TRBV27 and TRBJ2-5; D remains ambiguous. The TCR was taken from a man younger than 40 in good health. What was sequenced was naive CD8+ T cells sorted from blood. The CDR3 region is CASSPQNQETQYF. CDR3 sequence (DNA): TGTGCCAGCAGTCCACAGAACCAAGAGACCCAGTACTTC.